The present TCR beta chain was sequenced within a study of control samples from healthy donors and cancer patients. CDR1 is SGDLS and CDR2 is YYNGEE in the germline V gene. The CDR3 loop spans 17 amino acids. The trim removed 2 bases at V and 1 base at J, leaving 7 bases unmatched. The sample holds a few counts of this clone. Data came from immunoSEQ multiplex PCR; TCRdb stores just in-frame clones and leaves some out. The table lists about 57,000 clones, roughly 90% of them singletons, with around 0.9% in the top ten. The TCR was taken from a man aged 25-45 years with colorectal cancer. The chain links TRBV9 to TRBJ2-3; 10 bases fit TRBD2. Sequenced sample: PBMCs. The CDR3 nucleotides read TGTGCCAGCAGCGTGAGCGGGGGGGCCCCAGGCACAGATACGCAGTATTTT. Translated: CASSVSGGAPGTDTQYF.